These T cell receptor beta chains were read from a single sample in a study of blood T cell repertoires in COVID-19. Profiled with immunoSEQ multiplex PCR; TCRdb holds only in-frame clones, not every one. This sample has some 190,000 clones, with 84% found just once. Sequenced input: peripheral blood. Receptors were obtained from a woman in her sixties or seventies with active or convalescent COVID-19. Both conserved end residues are part of each CDR3. Each record gives: V gene, CDR3 length, D gene, clone size, J gene, CDR3 DNA, CDR3 protein. The D gene is left open where the match is weak. A clone size is listed for some rows: how often the clone was seen (once, few, many), or a class if it is expanded.

V: TRBV5-1; length: 15; D: TRBD2; size: .; J: TRBJ2-1; DNA: TGCGCCAGCAGCCTAGGGACTAGCGGGAGGGATGAGCAGTTCTTC; CDR3: CASSLGTSGRDEQFF
V: TRBV11-2; length: 15; D: .; size: .; J: TRBJ1-1; DNA: TGTGCCAGCAGCTTAGAGCCGGGATCATGGGCTGAAGCTTTCTTT; CDR3: CASSLEPGSWAEAFF
V: TRBV27; length: 15; D: TRBD2; size: few; J: TRBJ2-7; DNA: TGTGCCAGCAGCTCCTGGACTAGCGGGAGGGACGAGCAGTACTTC; CDR3: CASSSWTSGRDEQYF
V: TRBV7-9; length: 17; D: TRBD1; size: .; J: TRBJ2-6; DNA: TGTGCCAGCAGCTTAGGGACAGGGGTTCCTGGGGCCAACGTCCTGACTTTC; CDR3: CASSLGTGVPGANVLTF
V: TRBV11-3; length: 15; D: TRBD1; size: .; J: TRBJ1-4; DNA: TGTGCCAGCAGCTTAGTGACAGGGGTTAATGAAAAACTGTTTTTT; CDR3: CASSLVTGVNEKLFF
V: TRBV6-2/TRBV6-3; length: 15; D: .; size: .; J: TRBJ2-2; DNA: TGTGCCAGCAGCGACCAAGGGGGTAACACCGGGGAGCTGTTTTTT; CDR3: CASSDQGGNTGELFF
V: TRBV11-2; length: 19; D: .; size: .; J: TRBJ1-3; DNA: TGTGCCAGCAGCTTACCACGACAACGGGGTCAAGTCAGTGGAAACACCATATATTTT; CDR3: CASSLPRQRGQVSGNTIYF
V: TRBV5-1; length: 12; D: .; size: .; J: TRBJ1-1; DNA: TGCGCCAGCAGCTCCCGGGACACTGAAGCTTTCTTT; CDR3: CASSSRDTEAFF
V: TRBV7-9; length: 12; D: TRBD2; size: .; J: TRBJ2-1; DNA: TGTGCCCACCCAAGCGGGATCAATGAGCAGTTCTTC; CDR3: CAHPSGINEQFF
V: TRBV7-9; length: 16; D: TRBD1; size: .; J: TRBJ2-1; DNA: TGTGCCAGCAGCTTAGGGGGACAGGGAGAGGACAATGAGCAGTTCTTC; CDR3: CASSLGGQGEDNEQFF
V: TRBV7-9; length: 17; D: TRBD2; size: .; J: TRBJ2-1; DNA: TGTGCCAGCAGCCCGGGACTAGCGGGAGACCCCTACAATGAGCAGTTCTTC; CDR3: CASSPGLAGDPYNEQFF
V: TRBV5-4; length: 15; D: TRBD1; size: .; J: TRBJ2-7; DNA: TGTGCCAGCAGACGGGACAGGGCCGGGTATAACGAGCAGTACTTC; CDR3: CASRRDRAGYNEQYF
V: TRBV3-1/TRBV3-2; length: 14; D: .; size: .; J: TRBJ2-2; DNA: TGTGCCAGCAGCCGATCGGTGAACACCGGGGAGCTGTTTTTT; CDR3: CASSRSVNTGELFF
V: TRBV15; length: 14; D: TRBD1; size: .; J: TRBJ1-1; DNA: TGTGCCACCAGCAGGACAGGGAGGATCACTGAAGCTTTCTTT; CDR3: CATSRTGRITEAFF
V: TRBV6-5; length: 14; D: .; size: .; J: TRBJ2-3; DNA: TGTGCCAGCAGGTCTTATAGCCTCACAGATACGCAGTATTTT; CDR3: CASRSYSLTDTQYF
V: TRBV12-3/TRBV12-4; length: 13; D: .; size: .; J: TRBJ1-1; DNA: TGTGCCAGCAGCCTAGGGGCGAACACTGAAGCTTTCTTT; CDR3: CASSLGANTEAFF
V: TRBV29-1; length: 12; D: TRBD1; size: .; J: TRBJ2-7; DNA: TGCAGCGCCCGGGACAGCCCCTACGAGCAGTACTTC; CDR3: CSARDSPYEQYF
V: TRBV3-1/TRBV3-2; length: 16; D: .; size: .; J: TRBJ1-1; DNA: TGTGCCAGCAGCCAAGATCTGGGGCAGATGAACACTGAAGCTTTCTTT; CDR3: CASSQDLGQMNTEAFF
V: TRBV29-1; length: 16; D: TRBD2; size: .; J: TRBJ2-3; DNA: TGCAGCGTTGAAGGGGGCGGGAGGACTAGCACAGATACGCAGTATTTT; CDR3: CSVEGGGRTSTDTQYF
V: TRBV11-2; length: 17; D: TRBD2; size: once; J: TRBJ2-1; DNA: TGTGCCAGCAGGCTTGCCTCCACTAGCGGCTCCTACAATGAGCAGTTCTTC; CDR3: CASRLASTSGSYNEQFF
V: TRBV10-1; length: 15; D: TRBD2; size: .; J: TRBJ2-7; DNA: TGCGCCAGCAGTGAGTGGAATAGCGGGGGATACGAGCAGTACTTC; CDR3: CASSEWNSGGYEQYF
V: TRBV5-1; length: 15; D: TRBD2; size: .; J: TRBJ2-7; DNA: TGCGCCAGCAGCTTGGAGACTAGCGGGAGCTACGAGCAGTACTTC; CDR3: CASSLETSGSYEQYF
V: TRBV4-2; length: 15; D: TRBD2; size: .; J: TRBJ2-3; DNA: TGTGCCAGCAGCCCGAGCGGGAGGGCCGAAGATACGCAGTATTTT; CDR3: CASSPSGRAEDTQYF
V: TRBV11-2; length: 16; D: .; size: .; J: TRBJ1-6; DNA: TGTGCCAGCAGCTTAGTAGGCGCAGGGGTAGATTCACCCCTCCACTTT; CDR3: CASSLVGAGVDSPLHF
V: TRBV6-5; length: 11; D: .; size: few; J: TRBJ2-1; DNA: TGTGCCAGCAGCCGGGTGGGTGAGCAGTTCTTC; CDR3: CASSRVGEQFF
V: TRBV20-1; length: 15; D: TRBD2; size: .; J: TRBJ2-2; DNA: TGCAGTGCTAGTATAGCGGGGGTGAACACCGGGGAGCTGTTTTTT; CDR3: CSASIAGVNTGELFF
V: TRBV6-5; length: 14; D: .; size: .; J: TRBJ1-5; DNA: TGTGCCAGCAGTTTGACGGGATCTGGTCAGCCCCAGCATTTT; CDR3: CASSLTGSGQPQHF
V: TRBV3-1/TRBV3-2; length: 16; D: TRBD2; size: .; J: TRBJ2-1; DNA: TGTGCCAGCAGCCATAGGACTAGCGGGCCTTCTAATGAGCAGTTCTTC; CDR3: CASSHRTSGPSNEQFF
V: TRBV11-2; length: 15; D: TRBD1; size: .; J: TRBJ1-3; DNA: TGTGCCAGCAGCATCGGGACAGGGGGCGGAAACACCATATATTTT; CDR3: CASSIGTGGGNTIYF
V: TRBV20-1; length: 14; D: .; size: .; J: TRBJ2-7; DNA: TGCAGTGCTAGTGCAGGGCCCAGCTCCTACGAGCAGTACTTC; CDR3: CSASAGPSSYEQYF
V: TRBV5-8; length: 16; D: .; size: .; J: TRBJ2-5; DNA: TGTGCCAGCAGCTTGGTGCCAGCGGTAACACAAGAGACCCAGTACTTC; CDR3: CASSLVPAVTQETQYF
V: TRBV28; length: 17; D: TRBD2; size: .; J: TRBJ2-3; DNA: TGTGCCAGCAGTACCGGGACTAGCGGTTATAGCACAGATACGCAGTATTTT; CDR3: CASSTGTSGYSTDTQYF
V: TRBV5-4; length: 17; D: TRBD2; size: .; J: TRBJ2-1; DNA: TGTGCCAGCAGCTTGGCGGGACTAGCGGGAGCTCGGGATGAGCAGTTCTTC; CDR3: CASSLAGLAGARDEQFF
V: TRBV28; length: 11; D: .; size: .; J: TRBJ2-7; DNA: TGTGCCAGCAGTTTACGGGGCGAGCAGTACTTC; CDR3: CASSLRGEQYF
V: TRBV19; length: 13; D: .; size: .; J: TRBJ2-1; DNA: TGTGCCAGTAGTATGTCGGGGTTTAATGAGCAGTTCTTC; CDR3: CASSMSGFNEQFF
V: TRBV6-4; length: 14; D: TRBD1; size: .; J: TRBJ1-6; DNA: TGTGCCAGCAGCGCGGACAGGGGGAATTCACCCCTCCACTTT; CDR3: CASSADRGNSPLHF
V: TRBV12-3/TRBV12-4; length: 12; D: .; size: .; J: TRBJ1-5; DNA: TGTGCCAGCAATCGGGGGGCGCAGCCCCAGCATTTT; CDR3: CASNRGAQPQHF
V: TRBV20-1; length: 15; D: TRBD2; size: few; J: TRBJ2-1; DNA: TGCAGTGCTAGTACCCTAGCGGGGTTAAGCAATGAGCAGTTCTTC; CDR3: CSASTLAGLSNEQFF
V: TRBV28; length: 13; D: TRBD1; size: .; J: TRBJ1-2; DNA: TGTGCCAGCAGTCCCTGGACAGGGAATGGCTACACCTTC; CDR3: CASSPWTGNGYTF
V: TRBV12-5; length: 18; D: .; size: .; J: TRBJ2-1; DNA: TGTGCTAGTGGTTTGGGCGCCGGGGGATTAGCGGTTTGGGATGAGCAGTTCTTC; CDR3: CASGLGAGGLAVWDEQFF
V: TRBV27; length: 13; D: TRBD1; size: .; J: TRBJ1-1; DNA: TGTGCCAGCAGTTTATCGACAGGGACTAGGGCTTTCTTT; CDR3: CASSLSTGTRAFF
V: TRBV25-1; length: 15; D: TRBD1; size: .; J: TRBJ1-4; DNA: TGTGCCAGCAGTGCCCAGGACAGGATTAATGAAAAACTGTTTTTT; CDR3: CASSAQDRINEKLFF
V: TRBV20-1; length: 16; D: TRBD2; size: .; J: TRBJ2-5; DNA: TGCAGTGCTAGTCTGAGGGCTAGCGGGAGGTTGGAGACCCAGTACTTC; CDR3: CSASLRASGRLETQYF
V: TRBV3-1/TRBV3-2; length: 13; D: .; size: few; J: TRBJ1-2; DNA: TGTGCCAGCAGCCAAGTTGACAGCGCTGGCTACACCTTC; CDR3: CASSQVDSAGYTF
V: TRBV6-5; length: 12; D: .; size: .; J: TRBJ2-5; DNA: TGTGCCAGCAGACACGGGCAAGAGACCCAGTACTTC; CDR3: CASRHGQETQYF
V: TRBV5-1; length: 17; D: TRBD2; size: .; J: TRBJ2-2; DNA: TGCGCCAGCAGCTTGTTGTCGGGTCTAGCGGGAACCGGGGAGCTGTTTTTT; CDR3: CASSLLSGLAGTGELFF
V: TRBV7-9; length: 16; D: .; size: .; J: TRBJ2-5; DNA: TGTGCCAGCAGCCCTCCGCGCGGGTGGTACCAAGAGACCCAGTACTTC; CDR3: CASSPPRGWYQETQYF
V: TRBV18; length: 14; D: .; size: .; J: TRBJ1-4; DNA: TGTGCCAGCTCACCACAAACACACAGGGAAAAACTGTTTTTT; CDR3: CASSPQTHREKLFF